This TCR beta chain appears in the sequencing data of a study of blood T cell repertoires in COVID-19 (dated by TCRdb to about 2020). About the investigation overall: Samples covering the acute and convalescent phases of COVID-19 were provided by collaborators in the United States, Italy and Spain. The prospective study material was composed of cDNA or gDNA derived from T cells, B-cell-depleted T cells, or PBMCs. Subjects who had been exposed to COVID-19, were actively infected with it, or had recovered from it provided the deeply sampled blood TCRbeta repertoires that made up the dataset. A freely available public database, intended as a resource for researchers studying the immune response to SARS-CoV-2, is where the repertoires were released. The samples were drawn from the first 160 participants of the ongoing ImmuneRACE study and from 1,254 subjects provided by 6 global collaborators. A de-identified subject ID, COVID-19 status, age in years and sex were almost always included in the sample metadata. Where available, HLA class I and class II types were taken from metadata supplied by the sample provider and were not determined by assay-based typing. Broader findings and caveats from the paper: Clinical and demographic metadata were provided uncurated, with the amount varying by source and participant.

The collaborating institutions used their own protocols to collect whole blood in K2EDTA tubes. For TCRbeta analysis, collaborators shipped samples in one of three forms: frozen whole blood, isolated PBMCs, or DNA extracted from either of those sample types. The immunoSEQ Assay, a bias-controlled multiplex PCR, was used to amplify TCRbeta CDR3 regions from genomic DNA. Processing in the source paper ran as follows. The number of nucleated cells in each sample was estimated from the amplification of reference gene primers within the assay. To quantify the absolute abundance of each unique TCRbeta CDR3 rearrangement, sequence reads were collapsed and filtered. For each sample, productive Simpson clonality was calculated as the square root of Simpson's diversity index across productive rearrangements. This immuneACCESS table, as held by TCRdb, lists in-frame sequences with V and J called but not all clones. Of the missing ones, under half trace to an unresolved V gene in checked studies; the others have no known cause. D and trimming come from the DNA, and the V and J calls and clone size come from that table. This sample comprises just over 200,000 clones, about nine tenths of them detected only once. Of the sample, more than 5.5% is held by the ten largest clones.

The CDR3 runs 12 amino acids, cysteine and phenylalanine included. CDR3 DNA only is kept here, 36 bases in frame from base 1. V sheds 2 bases and J sheds 8 bases, leaving 9 bases between their ends. The germline V gene sets CDR1 to ENHRY and CDR2 to SYGVKD. About this clone: The antigen this receptor binds is unknown. Base qualities were left out, and no much larger clone turns up one base away.

Material for sequencing was peripheral blood. This chain is built from TRBV10-3 and TRBJ1-1, with no D gene named confidently. This sequence originates from a man aged 80 or over with acute or convalescent COVID-19. The nucleotide sequence reads as follows: TGTGCCATCAGTGAGCGCCCGGGGGAAGCTTTCTTT. The translation is CAISERPGEAFF.